This T cell receptor beta chain was obtained from a study of OX40 agonist ivuxolimab in advanced cancers. Sampled blood was obtained at baseline, cycle 4 day 1, and cycle 7 day 1. The V gene's germline CDR1 is SGHDT and CDR2 YYEEEE. This CDR3 spans 14 amino acids. V lost 0 bases and J lost 1, with 7 bases in between. Some clones are missing from TCRdb's copy, which holds only in-frame ones; the method was immunoSEQ multiplex PCR. Of around 67,000 clones detected, approximately 90% appear once; the ten largest clones hold about 1.3%. Here the sequenced sample was CD4+ or CD8+ T cells sorted from blood, taken in a trial of the OX40 agonist ivuxolimab. The chain couples TRBV5-6 to TRBJ1-1; no firm D call. The receptor comes from an adult with an advanced solid tumor such as melanoma, head and neck, liver or kidney cancer. CDR3 sequence: CASSLGGRNTEAFF. The CDR3 DNA reads TGTGCCAGCAGCTTGGGAGGCAGGAACACTGAAGCTTTCTTT.